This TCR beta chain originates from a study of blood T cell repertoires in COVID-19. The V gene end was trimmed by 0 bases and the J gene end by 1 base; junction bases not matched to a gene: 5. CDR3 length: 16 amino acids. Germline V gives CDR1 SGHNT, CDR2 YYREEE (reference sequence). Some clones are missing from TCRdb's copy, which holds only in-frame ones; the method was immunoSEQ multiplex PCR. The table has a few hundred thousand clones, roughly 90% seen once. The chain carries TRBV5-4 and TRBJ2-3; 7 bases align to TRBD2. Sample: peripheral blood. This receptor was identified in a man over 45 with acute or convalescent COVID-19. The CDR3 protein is CASSLAGLAGTDTQYF. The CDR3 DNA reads TGTGCCAGCAGCTTGGCCGGGCTAGCGGGCACAGATACGCAGTATTTT.